This section outlines one TCR beta chain sequence together with its context. What it binds is unknown. The assay ran at deep level. Replicate PCRs run on sorted subsets employed 200 ng DNA, approximately 30,000 T cell genomes. Clones were read by immunoSEQ multiplex PCR, and TCRdb kept only the in-frame ones, dropping some. The repertoire holds fewer than 850,000 clones, with about 90% as singletons. This entry is derived from a study of shared clonotypes between healthy human individuals. Findings and limits, study-wide: Non-shared clonotypes had lower generation probabilities than clonotypes shared by all four sorted-subset donors.

V was pared by 5 bases and J by 1 base, with 23 bases between. Per germline, CDR1 SEHNR and CDR2 FQNEAQ (reference sequence). The CDR3 covers 18 residues. The chain uses TRBV7-9 and TRBJ1-2; D not certain. The receptor comes from a man younger than 30 in good health. Some clones in this sample may be carry-over from other donors' samples. The sequencing sample was made of memory CD8+ T cells from PBMCs. Stated subset: CD45RO+ cells pooled with CCR7-negative TemRA cells. Here the CDR3 reads CASSGLIGHNHFNYGYTF. CDR3 sequence (DNA): TGTGCCAGCAGCGGGCTAATAGGTCACAACCACTTTAACTATGGCTACACCTTC.